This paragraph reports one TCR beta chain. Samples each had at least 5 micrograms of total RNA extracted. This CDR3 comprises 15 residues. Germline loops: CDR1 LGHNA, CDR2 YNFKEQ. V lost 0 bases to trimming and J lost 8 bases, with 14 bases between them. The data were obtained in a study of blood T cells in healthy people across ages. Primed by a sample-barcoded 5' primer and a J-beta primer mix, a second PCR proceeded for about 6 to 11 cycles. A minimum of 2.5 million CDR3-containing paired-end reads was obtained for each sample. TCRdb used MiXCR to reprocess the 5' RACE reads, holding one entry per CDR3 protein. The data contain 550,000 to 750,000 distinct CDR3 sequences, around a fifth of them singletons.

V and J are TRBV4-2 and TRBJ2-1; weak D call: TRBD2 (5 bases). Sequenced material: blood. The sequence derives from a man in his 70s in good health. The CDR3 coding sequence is TGTGCCAGCAGCCAAGATCTGCGGCTAGCCCATGAGCAGTTCTTC. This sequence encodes CASSQDLRLAHEQFF.